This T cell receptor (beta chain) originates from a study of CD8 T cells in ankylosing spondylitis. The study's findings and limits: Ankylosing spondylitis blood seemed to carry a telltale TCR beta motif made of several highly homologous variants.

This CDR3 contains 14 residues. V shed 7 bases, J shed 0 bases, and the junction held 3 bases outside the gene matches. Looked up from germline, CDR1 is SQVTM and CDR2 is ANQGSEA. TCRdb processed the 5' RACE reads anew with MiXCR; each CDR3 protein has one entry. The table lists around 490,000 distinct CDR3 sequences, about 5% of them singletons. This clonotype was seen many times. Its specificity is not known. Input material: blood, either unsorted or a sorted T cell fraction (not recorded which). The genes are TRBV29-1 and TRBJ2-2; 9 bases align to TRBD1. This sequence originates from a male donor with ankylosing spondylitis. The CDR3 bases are TGCAGCGGTAGACAGGGGGCGAACACCGGGGAGCTGTTTTTT. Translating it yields CSGRQGANTGELFF.